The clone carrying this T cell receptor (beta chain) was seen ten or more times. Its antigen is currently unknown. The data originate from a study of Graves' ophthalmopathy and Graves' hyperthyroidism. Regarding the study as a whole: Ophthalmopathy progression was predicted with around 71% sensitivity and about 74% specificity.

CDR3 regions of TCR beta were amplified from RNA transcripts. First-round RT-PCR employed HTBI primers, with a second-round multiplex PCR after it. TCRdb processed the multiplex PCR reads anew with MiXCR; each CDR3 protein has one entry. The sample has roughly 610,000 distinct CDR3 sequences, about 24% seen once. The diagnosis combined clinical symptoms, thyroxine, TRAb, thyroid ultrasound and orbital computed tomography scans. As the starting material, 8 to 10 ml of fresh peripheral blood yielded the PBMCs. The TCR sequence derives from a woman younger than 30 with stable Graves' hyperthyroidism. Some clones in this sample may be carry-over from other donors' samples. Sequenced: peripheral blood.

This CDR3 reads CASSERIGPHPGEQYF. CDR3 coding DNA: TGTGCCAGCAGTGAGCGAATCGGGCCTCATCCGGGGGAGCAGTACTTC. V usage is TRBV6-1 and J usage is TRBJ2-7, with a weak D call TRBD2 (5 bases). Germline V CDR1 and CDR2: MNHNS, SASEGT. The CDR3 runs 16 residues. With 3 bases removed from V and 7 bases from J, the gap between germline ends came to 22 bases.